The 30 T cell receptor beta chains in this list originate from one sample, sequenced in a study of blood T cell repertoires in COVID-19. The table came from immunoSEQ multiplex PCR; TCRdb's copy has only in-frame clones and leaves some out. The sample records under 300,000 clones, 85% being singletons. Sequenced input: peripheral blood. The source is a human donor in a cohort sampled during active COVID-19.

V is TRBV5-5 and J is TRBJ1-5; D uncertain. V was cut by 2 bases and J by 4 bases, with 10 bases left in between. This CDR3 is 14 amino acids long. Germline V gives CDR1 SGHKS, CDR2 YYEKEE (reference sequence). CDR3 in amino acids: CASSFNSYNQPQHF. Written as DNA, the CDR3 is TGTGCCAGCAGCTTTAACAGCTATAATCAGCCCCAGCATTTT.

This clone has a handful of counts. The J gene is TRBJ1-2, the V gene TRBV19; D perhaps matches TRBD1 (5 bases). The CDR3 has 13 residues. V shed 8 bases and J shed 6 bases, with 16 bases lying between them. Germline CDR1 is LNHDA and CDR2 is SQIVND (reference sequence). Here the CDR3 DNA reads TGTGCCAGTGCTAAAGGGGTCGACAATGGCTACACCTTC. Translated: CASAKGVDNGYTF. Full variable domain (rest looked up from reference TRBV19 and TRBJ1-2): DGGITQSPKYLFRKEGQNVTLSCEQNLNHDAMYWYRQDPGQGLRLIYYSQIVNDFQKGDIAEGYSVSREKKESFPLTVTSAQKNPTAFYLCASAKGVDNGYTFGSGTRLTVV.

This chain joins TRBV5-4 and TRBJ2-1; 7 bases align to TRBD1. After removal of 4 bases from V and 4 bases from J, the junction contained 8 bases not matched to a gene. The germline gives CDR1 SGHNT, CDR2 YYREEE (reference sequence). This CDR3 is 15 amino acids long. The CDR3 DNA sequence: TGTGCCAGCAGCAGACCGGGACAGCGGTACAATGAGCAGTTCTTC. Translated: CASSRPGQRYNEQFF.

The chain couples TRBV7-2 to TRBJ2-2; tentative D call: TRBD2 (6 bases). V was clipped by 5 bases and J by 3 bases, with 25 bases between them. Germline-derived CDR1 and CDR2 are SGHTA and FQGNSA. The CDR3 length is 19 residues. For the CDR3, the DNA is TGTGCCAGCAGCCCCCCTGTCCGACTAGGGGCTGGGGACACCGGGGAGCTGTTTTTT. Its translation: CASSPPVRLGAGDTGELFF.

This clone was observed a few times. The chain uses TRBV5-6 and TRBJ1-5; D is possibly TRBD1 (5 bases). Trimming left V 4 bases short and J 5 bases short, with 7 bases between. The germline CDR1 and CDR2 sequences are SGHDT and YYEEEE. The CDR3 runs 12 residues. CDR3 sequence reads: CASSIGDQPQHF. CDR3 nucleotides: TGTGCCAGCAGCATAGGGGATCAGCCCCAGCATTTT.

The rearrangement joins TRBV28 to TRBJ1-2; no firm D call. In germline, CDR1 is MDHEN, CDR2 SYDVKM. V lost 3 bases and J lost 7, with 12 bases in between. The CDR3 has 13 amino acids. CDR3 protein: CASSFYGERGYTF. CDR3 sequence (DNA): TGTGCCAGCAGTTTTTACGGGGAGCGTGGCTACACCTTC.

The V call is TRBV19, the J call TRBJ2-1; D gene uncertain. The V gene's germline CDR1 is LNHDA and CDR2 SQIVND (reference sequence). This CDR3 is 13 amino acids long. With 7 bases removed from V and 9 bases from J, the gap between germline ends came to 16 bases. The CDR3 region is CASTIGVTGEQFF. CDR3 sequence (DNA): TGTGCCAGTACCATAGGAGTGACTGGTGAGCAGTTCTTC.

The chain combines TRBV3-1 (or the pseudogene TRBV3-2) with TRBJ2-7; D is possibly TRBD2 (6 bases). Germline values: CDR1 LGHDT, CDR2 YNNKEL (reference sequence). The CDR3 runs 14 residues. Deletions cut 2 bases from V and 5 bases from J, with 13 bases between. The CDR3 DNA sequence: TGTGCCAGCAGCCAATTGGCTAGCGTCCACGAGCAGTACTTC. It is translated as CASSQLASVHEQYF.

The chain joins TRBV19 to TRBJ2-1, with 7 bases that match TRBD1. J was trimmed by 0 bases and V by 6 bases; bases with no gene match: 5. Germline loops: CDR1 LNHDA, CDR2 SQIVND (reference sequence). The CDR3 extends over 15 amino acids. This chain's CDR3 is CASSLGQSSYNEQFF. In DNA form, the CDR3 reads TGTGCCAGTAGCCTGGGACAGAGCTCCTACAATGAGCAGTTCTTC. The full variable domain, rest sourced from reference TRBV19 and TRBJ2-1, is DGGITQSPKYLFRKEGQNVTLSCEQNLNHDAMYWYRQDPGQGLRLIYYSQIVNDFQKGDIAEGYSVSREKKESFPLTVTSAQKNPTAFYLCASSLGQSSYNEQFFGPGTRLTVL.

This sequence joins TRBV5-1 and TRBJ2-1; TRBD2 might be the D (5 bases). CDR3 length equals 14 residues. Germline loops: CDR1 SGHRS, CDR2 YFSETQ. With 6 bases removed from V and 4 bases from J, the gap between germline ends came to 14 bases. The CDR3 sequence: CASTRAQEYNEQFF. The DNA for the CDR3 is TGCGCCAGCACGCGGGCCCAAGAATACAATGAGCAGTTCTTC.

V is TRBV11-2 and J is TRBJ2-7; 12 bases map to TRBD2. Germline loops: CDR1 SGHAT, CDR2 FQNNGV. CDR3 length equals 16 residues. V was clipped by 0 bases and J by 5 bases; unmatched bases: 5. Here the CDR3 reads CASSLEWLAGGDEQYF. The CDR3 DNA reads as TGTGCCAGCAGCTTAGAATGGCTAGCGGGAGGGGACGAGCAGTACTTC.

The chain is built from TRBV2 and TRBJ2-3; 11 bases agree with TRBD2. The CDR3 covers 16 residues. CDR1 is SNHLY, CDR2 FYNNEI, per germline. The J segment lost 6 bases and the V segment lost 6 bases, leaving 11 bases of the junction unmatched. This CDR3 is CASSSTLAGGFDTQYF. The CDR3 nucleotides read TGTGCCAGCAGCTCTACTCTAGCGGGAGGTTTCGATACGCAGTATTTT. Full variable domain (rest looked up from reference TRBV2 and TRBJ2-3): EPEVTQTPSHQVTQMGQEVILRCVPISNHLYFYWYRQILGQKVEFLVSFYNNEISEKSEIFDDQFSVERPDGSNFTLKIRSTKLEDSAMYFCASSSTLAGGFDTQYFGPGTRLTVL.

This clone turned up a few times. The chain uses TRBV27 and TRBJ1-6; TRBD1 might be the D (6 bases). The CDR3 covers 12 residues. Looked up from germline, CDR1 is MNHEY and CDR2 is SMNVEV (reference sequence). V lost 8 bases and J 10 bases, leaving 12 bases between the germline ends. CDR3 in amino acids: CASGLGTSPLHF. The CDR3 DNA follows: TGTGCCAGCGGATTGGGGACATCACCCCTCCACTTT.

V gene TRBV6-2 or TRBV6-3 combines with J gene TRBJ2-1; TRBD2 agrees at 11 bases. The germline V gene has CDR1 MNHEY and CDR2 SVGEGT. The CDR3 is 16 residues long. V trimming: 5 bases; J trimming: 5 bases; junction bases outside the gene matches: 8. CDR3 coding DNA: TGTGCCAGCAGTGATGCCCTAGCGGGAGGAGACAATGAGCAGTTCTTC. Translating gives CASSDALAGGDNEQFF.

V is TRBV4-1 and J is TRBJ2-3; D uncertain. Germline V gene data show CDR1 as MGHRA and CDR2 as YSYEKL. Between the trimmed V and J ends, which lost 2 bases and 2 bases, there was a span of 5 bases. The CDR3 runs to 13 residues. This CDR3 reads CASSQFHTDTQYF. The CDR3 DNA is TGCGCCAGCAGCCAATTTCACACAGATACGCAGTATTTT.

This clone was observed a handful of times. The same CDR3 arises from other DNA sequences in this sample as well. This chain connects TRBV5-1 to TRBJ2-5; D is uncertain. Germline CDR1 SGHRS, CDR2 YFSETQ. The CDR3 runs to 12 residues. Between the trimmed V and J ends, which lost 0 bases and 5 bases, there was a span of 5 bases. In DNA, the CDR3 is TGCGCCAGCAGCTTGGCCGGGGAGACCCAGTACTTC. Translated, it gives CASSLAGETQYF.

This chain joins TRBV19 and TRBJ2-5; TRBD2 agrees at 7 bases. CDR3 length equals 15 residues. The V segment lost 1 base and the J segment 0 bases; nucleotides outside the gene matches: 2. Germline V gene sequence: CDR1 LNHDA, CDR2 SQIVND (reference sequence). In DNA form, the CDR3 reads TGTGCCAGTAGTATAGGGGGGGGGTACCAAGAGACCCAGTACTTC. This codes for CASSIGGGYQETQYF.

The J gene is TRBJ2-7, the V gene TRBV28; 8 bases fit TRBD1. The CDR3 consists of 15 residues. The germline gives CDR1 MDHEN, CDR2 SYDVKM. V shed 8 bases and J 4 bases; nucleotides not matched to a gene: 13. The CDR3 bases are TGTGCCAGCCGGAGGGGTGTGGGACAGGTGTACGAGCAGTACTTC. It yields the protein CASRRGVGQVYEQYF.

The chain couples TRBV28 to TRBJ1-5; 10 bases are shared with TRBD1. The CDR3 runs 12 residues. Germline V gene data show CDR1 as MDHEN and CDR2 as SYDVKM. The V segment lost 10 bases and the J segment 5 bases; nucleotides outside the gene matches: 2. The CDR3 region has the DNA TGTGCCACAGGGACAGGGGATCAGCCCCAGCATTTT. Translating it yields CATGTGDQPQHF.

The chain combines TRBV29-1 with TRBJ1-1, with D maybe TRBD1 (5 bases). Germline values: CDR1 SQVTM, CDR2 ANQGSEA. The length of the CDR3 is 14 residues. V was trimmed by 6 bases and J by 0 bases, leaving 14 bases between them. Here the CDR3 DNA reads TGCAGCGTCAGGGCACCCCGGATGAACACTGAAGCTTTCTTT. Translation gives CSVRAPRMNTEAFF.

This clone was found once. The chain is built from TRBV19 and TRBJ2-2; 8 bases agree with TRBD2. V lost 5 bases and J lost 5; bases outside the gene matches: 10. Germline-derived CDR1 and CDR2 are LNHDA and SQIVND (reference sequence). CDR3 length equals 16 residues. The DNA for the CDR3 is TGTGCCAGTAGTGGGATGGCGGGAGGTCGGACCGGGGAGCTGTTTTTT. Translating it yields CASSGMAGGRTGELFF.

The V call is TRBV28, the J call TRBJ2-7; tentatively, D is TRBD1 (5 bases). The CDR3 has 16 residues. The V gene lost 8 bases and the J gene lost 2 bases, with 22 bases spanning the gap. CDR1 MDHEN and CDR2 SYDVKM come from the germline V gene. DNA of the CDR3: TGTGCCAGCCTCCCAGGGCCCCTACCTCGGGCCTACGAGCAGTACTTC. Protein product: CASLPGPLPRAYEQYF.

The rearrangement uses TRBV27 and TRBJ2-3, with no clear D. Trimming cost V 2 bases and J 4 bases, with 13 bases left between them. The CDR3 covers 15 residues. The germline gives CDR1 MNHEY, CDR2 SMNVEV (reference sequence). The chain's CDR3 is CASSLLAIDPDTQYF. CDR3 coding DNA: TGTGCCAGCAGTTTACTTGCTATTGATCCAGATACGCAGTATTTT.

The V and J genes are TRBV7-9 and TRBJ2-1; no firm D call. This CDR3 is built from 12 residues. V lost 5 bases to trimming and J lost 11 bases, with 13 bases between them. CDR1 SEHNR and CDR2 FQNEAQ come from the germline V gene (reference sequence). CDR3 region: CASSPISLQQFF. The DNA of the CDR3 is TGTGCCAGCAGCCCTATTTCGCTGCAGCAGTTCTTC.

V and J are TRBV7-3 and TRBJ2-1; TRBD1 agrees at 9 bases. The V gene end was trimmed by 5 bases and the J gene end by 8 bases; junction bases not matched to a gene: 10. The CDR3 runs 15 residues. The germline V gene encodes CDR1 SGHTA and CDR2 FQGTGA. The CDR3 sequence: CASSKDRGEWYEQFF. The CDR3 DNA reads TGTGCCAGCAGCAAGGACAGGGGAGAATGGTATGAGCAGTTCTTC.

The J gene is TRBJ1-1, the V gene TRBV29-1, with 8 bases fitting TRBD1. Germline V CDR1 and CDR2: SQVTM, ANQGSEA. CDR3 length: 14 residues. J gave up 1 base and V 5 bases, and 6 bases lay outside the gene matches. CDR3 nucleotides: TGCAGCGTTAAGTGGGACAGGAGGAACACTGAAGCTTTCTTT. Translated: CSVKWDRRNTEAFF.

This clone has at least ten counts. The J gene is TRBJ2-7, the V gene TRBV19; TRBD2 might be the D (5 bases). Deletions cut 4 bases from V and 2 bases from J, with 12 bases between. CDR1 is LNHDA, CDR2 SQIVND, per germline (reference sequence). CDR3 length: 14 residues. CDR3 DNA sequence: TGTGCCAGTAGTAGTGAGGGCACAGCCTACGAGCAGTACTTC. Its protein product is CASSSEGTAYEQYF. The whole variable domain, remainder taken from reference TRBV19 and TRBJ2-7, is DGGITQSPKYLFRKEGQNVTLSCEQNLNHDAMYWYRQDPGQGLRLIYYSQIVNDFQKGDIAEGYSVSREKKESFPLTVTSAQKNPTAFYLCASSSEGTAYEQYFGPGTRLTVT.

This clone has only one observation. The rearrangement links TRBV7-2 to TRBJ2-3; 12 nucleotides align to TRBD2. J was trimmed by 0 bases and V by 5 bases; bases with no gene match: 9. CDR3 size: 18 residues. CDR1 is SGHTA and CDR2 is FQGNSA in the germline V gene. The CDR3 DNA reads TGTGCCAGCAGCCCTACTAGCGGGAGGATGACTAGCACAGATACGCAGTATTTT. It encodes CASSPTSGRMTSTDTQYF.

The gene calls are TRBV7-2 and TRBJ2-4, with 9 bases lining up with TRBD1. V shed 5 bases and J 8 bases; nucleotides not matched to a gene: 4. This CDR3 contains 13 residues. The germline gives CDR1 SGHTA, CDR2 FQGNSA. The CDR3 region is CASSKGQGDIQYF. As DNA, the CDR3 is TGTGCCAGCAGCAAGGGACAGGGTGACATTCAGTACTTC. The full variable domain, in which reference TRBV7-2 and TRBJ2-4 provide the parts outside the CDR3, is GAGVSQSPSNKVTEKGKDVELRCDPISGHTALYWYRQSLGQGLEFLIYFQGNSAPDKSGLPSDRFSAERTGGSVSTLTIQRTQQEDSAVYLCASSKGQGDIQYFGAGTRLSVL.

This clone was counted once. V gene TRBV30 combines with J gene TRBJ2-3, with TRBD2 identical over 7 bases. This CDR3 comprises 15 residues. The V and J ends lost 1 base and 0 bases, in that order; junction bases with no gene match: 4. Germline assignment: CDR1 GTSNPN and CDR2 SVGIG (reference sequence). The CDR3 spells CAWSGRLASTDTQYF. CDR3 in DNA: TGTGCCTGGAGTGGGAGACTAGCTAGCACAGATACGCAGTATTTT.